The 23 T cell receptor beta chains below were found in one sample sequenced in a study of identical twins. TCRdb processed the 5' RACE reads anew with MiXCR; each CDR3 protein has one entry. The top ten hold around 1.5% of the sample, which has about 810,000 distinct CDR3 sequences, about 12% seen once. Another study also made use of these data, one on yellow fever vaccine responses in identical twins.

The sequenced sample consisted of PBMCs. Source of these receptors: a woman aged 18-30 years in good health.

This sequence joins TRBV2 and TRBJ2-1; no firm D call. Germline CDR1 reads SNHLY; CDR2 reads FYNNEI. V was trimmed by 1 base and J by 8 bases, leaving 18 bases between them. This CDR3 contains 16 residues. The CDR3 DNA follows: TGTGCCAGCAGTGAAGGTGGTAAGGGTCGGTACGATGAGCAGTTCTTC. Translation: CASSEGGKGRYDEQFF.

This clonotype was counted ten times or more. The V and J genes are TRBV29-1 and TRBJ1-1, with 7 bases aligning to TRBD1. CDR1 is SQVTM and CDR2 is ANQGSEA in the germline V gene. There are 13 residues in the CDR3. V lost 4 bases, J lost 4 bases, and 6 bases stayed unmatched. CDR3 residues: CSVVTGRVTEAFF. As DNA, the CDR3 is TGCAGCGTTGTGACAGGGAGGGTCACTGAAGCTTTCTTT.

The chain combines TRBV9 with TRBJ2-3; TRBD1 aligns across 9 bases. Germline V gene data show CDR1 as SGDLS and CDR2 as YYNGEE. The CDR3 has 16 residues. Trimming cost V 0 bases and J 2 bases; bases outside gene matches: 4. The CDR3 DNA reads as TGTGCCAGCAGCGTAGGGACAGGGGATTACACAGATACGCAGTATTTT. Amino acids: CASSVGTGDYTDTQYF. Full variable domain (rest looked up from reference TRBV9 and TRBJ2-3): DSGVTQTPKHLITATGQRVTLRCSPRSGDLSVYWYQQSLDQGLQFLIQYYNGEERAKGNILERFSAQQFPDLHSELNLSSLELGDSALYFCASSVGTGDYTDTQYFGPGTRLTVL.

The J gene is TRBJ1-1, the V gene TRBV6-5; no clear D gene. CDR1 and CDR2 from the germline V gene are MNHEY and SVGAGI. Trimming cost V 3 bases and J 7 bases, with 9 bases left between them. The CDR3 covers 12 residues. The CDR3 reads CASSYLGDEAFF. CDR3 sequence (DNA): TGTGCCAGCAGTTATCTTGGGGATGAAGCTTTCTTT.

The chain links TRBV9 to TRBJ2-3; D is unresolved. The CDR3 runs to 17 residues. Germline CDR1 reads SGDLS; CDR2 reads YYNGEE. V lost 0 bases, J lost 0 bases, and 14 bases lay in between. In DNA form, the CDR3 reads TGTGCCAGCAGCGTAGGCAGGAGCCGAGCTAGCACAGATACGCAGTATTTT. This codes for CASSVGRSRASTDTQYF.

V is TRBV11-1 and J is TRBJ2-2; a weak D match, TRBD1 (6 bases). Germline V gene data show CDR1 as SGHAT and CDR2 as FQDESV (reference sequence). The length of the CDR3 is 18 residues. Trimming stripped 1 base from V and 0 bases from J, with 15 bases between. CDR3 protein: CASSLVTLQGTNTGELFF. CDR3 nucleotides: TGTGCCAGCAGCTTAGTGACGTTACAGGGTACGAACACCGGGGAGCTGTTTTTT.

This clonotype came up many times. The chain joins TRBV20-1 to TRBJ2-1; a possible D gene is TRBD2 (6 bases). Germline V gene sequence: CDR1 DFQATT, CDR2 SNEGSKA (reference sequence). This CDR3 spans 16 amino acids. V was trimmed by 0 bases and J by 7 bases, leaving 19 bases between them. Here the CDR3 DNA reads TGCAGTGCTAGAGAAGGTGGGGACTCCTGGTGGAATGAGCAGTTCTTC. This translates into CSAREGGDSWWNEQFF.

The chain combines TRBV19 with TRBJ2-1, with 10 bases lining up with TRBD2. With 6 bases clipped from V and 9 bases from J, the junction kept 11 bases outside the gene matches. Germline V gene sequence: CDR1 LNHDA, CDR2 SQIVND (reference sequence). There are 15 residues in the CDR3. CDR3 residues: CASSPVGSGRPEQFF. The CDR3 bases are TGTGCCAGTAGCCCCGTAGGTAGCGGGAGGCCTGAGCAGTTCTTC.

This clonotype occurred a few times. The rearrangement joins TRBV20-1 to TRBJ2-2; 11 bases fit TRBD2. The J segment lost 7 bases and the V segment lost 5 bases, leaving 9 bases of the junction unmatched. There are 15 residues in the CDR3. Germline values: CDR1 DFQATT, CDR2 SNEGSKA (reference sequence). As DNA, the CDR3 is TGCAGTGCTCCCCTTAGCGGGAGGGCCGACGGGGAGCTGTTTTTT. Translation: CSAPLSGRADGELFF.

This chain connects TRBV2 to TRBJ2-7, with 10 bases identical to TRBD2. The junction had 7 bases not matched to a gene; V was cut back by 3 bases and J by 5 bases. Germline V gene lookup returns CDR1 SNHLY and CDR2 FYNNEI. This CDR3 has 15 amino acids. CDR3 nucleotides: TGTGCCAGCAGTGACGGTCTAGCGGGAGCCAACGAGCAGTACTTC. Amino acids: CASSDGLAGANEQYF.

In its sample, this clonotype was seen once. DNA of the CDR3: TGTGCCAGCAGTGATTTGGGACCCGACAATGAGCAGTTCTTC. Translation: CASSDLGPDNEQFF. The gene calls are TRBV2 and TRBJ2-1, with D perhaps being TRBD1 or TRBD2 (5 bases each). Germline-derived CDR1 and CDR2 are SNHLY and FYNNEI. The CDR3 loop spans 14 amino acids. Trimming removed 3 bases from V and 5 bases from J, with 11 bases in between.

DNA for the CDR3: TGCGCCAGCAGCTTGAGTCGGTCTAGAGAGACCCAGTACTTC. The encoded protein is CASSLSRSRETQYF. J is TRBJ2-5 and V is TRBV5-1; D not certain. The CDR3 has 14 residues. Trimming took 1 base from V and 4 from J, leaving 11 bases between them. The V gene's germline CDR1 is SGHRS and CDR2 YFSETQ.

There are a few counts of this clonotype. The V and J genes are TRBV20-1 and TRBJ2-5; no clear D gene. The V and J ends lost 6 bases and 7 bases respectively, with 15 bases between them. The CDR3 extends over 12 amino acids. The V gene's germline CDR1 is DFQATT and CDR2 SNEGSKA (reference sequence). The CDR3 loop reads CSAKDGPPTQYF. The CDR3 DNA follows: TGCAGTGCCAAGGACGGGCCGCCGACCCAGTACTTC.

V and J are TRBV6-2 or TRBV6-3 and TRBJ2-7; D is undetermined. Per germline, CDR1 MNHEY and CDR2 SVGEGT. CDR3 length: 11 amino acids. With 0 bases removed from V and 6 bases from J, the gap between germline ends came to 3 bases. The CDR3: CASSYSAEQYV. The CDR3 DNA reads TGTGCCAGCAGTTACTCAGCCGAGCAGTACGTC.

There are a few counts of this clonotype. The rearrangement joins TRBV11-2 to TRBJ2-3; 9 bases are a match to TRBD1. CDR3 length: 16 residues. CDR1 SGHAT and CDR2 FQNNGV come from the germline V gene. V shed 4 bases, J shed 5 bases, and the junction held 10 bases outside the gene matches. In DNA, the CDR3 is TGTGCCAGCAGCTCAATTCTCACAGGGGGCATAGATACGCAGTATTTT. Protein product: CASSSILTGGIDTQYF.

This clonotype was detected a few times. The CDR3 is CAINQDNEQFF. Written as DNA, the CDR3 is TGTGCCATCAATCAGGACAATGAGCAGTTCTTC. V usage is TRBV10-3 and J usage is TRBJ2-1; D call uncertain. V lost 7 bases, J lost 5 bases, and 6 bases lay in between. Germline lookup yields CDR1 ENHRY and CDR2 SYGVKD. The CDR3 sequence is 11 residues long.

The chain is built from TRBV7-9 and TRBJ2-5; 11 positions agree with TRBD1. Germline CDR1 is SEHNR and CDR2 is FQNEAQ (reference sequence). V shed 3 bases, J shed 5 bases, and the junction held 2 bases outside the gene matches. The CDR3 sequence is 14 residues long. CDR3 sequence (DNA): TGTGCCAGCAGCTTGGACAGGGGGCATGAGACCCAGTACTTC. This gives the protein CASSLDRGHETQYF.

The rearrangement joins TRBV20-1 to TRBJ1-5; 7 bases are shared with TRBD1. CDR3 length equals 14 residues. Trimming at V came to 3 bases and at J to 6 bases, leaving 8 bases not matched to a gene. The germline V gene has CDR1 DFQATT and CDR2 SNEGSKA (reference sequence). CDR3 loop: CSARAGTVGQPQHF. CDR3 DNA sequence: TGCAGTGCTAGGGCTGGGACAGTGGGTCAGCCCCAGCATTTT.

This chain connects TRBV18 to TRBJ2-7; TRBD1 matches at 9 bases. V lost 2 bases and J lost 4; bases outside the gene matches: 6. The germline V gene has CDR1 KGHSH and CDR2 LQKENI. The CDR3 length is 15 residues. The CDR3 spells CASSPVGQGGYEQYV. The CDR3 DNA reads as TGTGCCAGCTCACCAGTGGGACAGGGAGGGTACGAGCAGTACGTC.

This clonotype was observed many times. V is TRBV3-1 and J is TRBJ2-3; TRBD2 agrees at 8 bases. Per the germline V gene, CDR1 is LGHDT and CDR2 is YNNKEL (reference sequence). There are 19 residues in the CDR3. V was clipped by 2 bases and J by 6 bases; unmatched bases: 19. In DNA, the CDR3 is TGTGCCAGCAGCCAACGTCCCCTCTATAGCGGGGACAAAAGGGATACGCAGTATTTT. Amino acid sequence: CASSQRPLYSGDKRDTQYF.

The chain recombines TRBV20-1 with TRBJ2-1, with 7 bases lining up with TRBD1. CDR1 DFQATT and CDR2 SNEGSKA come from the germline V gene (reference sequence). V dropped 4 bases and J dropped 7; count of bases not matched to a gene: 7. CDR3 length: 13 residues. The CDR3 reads CSAIRDSLNEQFF. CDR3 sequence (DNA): TGCAGTGCTATAAGGGACAGTTTAAATGAGCAGTTCTTC.

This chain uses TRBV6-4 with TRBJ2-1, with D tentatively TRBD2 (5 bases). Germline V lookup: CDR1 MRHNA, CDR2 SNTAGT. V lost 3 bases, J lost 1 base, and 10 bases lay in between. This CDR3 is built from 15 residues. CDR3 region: CASSEQPGSYNEQFF. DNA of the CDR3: TGTGCCAGCAGTGAACAGCCGGGGTCCTACAATGAGCAGTTCTTC.

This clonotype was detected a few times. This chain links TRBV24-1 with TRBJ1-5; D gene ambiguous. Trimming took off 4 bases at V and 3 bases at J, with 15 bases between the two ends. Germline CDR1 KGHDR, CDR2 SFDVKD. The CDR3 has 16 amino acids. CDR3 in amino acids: CATSDHRREFNQPQHF. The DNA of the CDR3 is TGTGCCACCAGTGACCACCGACGGGAGTTCAATCAGCCCCAGCATTTT.